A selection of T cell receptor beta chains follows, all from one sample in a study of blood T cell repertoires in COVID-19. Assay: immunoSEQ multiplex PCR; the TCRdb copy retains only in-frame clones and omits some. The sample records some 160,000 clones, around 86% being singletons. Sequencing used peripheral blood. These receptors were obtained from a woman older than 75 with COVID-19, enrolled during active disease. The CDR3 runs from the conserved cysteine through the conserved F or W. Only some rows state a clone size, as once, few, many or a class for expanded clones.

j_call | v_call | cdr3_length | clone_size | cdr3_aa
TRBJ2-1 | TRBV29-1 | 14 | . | CSVSTSGSYNEQFF
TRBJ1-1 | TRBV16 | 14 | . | CASSYIQGGTEAFF
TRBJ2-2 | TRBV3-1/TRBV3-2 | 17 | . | CASSQEYRSSNTGELFF
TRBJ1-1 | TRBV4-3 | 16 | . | CASSQDSGSGNTEAFF
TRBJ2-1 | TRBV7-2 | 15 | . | CASSSPGQGAIRQFF
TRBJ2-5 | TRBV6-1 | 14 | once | CASRPTGKGETQYF
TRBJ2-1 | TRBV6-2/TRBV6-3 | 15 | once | CASSPHNEVSNEQFF
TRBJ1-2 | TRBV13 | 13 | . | CASSLGQGFGYTF
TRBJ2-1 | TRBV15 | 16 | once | CATSREKGAAINEQFF
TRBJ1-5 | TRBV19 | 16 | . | CATTGTGGYGNQPQHF
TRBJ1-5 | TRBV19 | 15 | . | CASNSPSRGDQPQHF
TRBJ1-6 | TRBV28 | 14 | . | CASSLGTGVSPLHF
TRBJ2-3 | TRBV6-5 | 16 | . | CASSYTLVGVRDTQYF
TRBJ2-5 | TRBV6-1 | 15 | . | CASSEALPVQETQYF
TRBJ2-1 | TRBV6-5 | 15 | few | CASRKTGGSYNEQFF
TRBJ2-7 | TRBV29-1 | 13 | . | CSVDGGGTYEQYF
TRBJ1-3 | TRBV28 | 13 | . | CASSYGQRNTIYF
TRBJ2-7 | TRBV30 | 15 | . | CAWSVRRELRGVQYF
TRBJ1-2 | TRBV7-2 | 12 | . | CASSLVGVGYTF
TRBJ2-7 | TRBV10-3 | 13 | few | CAIRRGPSYEQYF
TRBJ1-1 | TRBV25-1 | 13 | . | CASKRQENTEAFF
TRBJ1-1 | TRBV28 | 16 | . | CASRAGGPPMNTEAFF
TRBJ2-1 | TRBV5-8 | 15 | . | CASSSRVGGYNEQFF
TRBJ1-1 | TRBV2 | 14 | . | CASTQTAVGTEAFF
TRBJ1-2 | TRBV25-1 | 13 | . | CASSDLQGSGYTF
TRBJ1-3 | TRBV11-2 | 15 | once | CASSTTRGRGNTIYF
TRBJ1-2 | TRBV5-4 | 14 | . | CASSLPQGNYGYTF
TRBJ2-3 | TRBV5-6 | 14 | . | CASSLAGKLDTQYF
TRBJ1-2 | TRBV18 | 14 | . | CASSLGTGSRGYTF
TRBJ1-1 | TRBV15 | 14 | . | CATSRDPTDTEAFF
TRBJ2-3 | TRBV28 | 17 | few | CASSFVLGASSTDTQYF
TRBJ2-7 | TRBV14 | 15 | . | CASSQDQSAGSEQYF
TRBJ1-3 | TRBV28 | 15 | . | CASSLGLNSGNTIYF
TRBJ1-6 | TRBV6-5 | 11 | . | CASNGGSPLHF
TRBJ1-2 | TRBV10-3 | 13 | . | CATTNQGSGGYTF
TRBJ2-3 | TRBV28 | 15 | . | CASRSGGQGADTQYF
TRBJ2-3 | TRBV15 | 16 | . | CATSVTGTGGTDTQYF
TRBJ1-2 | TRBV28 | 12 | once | CASSLNSYGYTF
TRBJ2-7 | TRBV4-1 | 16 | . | CASSQGLGGRVYEQYF
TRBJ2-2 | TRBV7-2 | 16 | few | CASSLAGSGTAGELFF
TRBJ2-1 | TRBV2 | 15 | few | CASSELAGAYNEQFF
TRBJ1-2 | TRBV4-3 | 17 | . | CASSQDWTTGHNYGYTF
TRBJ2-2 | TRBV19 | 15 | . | CASSVLAGNTGELFF
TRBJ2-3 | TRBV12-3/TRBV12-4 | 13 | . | CASSGTGPDTQYF
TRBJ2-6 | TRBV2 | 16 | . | CASVRLAGSGANVLTF
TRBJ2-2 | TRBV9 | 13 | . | CASSAGWFGELFF
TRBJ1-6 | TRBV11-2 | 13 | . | CASSLVQNSPLHF
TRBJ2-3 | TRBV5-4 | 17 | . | CASSLGSGRAKGDTQYF
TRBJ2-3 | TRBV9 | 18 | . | CASSATQLAGASTDTQYF
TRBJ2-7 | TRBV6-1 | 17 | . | CASSDVWGGTGLREQYF
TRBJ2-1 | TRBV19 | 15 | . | CASTIGTSSYNEQFF
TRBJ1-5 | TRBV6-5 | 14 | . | CASSYSNRAQPQHF
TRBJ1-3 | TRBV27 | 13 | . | CASSRGGGNTIYF
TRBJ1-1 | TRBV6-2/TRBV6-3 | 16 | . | CASSTALTGVPTEAFF
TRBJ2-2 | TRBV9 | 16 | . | CASSGLAGGSTGELFF